The following is a T cell receptor beta chain sequence with its context. All donors participated as healthy donors of bone marrow. This record belongs to a study of cytomegalovirus exposure and HLA in healthy donors. The V gene lost 0 bases and the J gene lost 0 bases, with 4 bases spanning the gap. Germline CDR1 SGDLS, CDR2 YYNGEE. This CDR3 contains 14 residues. With 60 Vbeta and 13 Jbeta primers, the PCR was carried out. The protocol was immunoSEQ multiplex PCR, while the TCRdb copy is restricted to in-frame clones and leaves out a portion. The table records roughly 130,000 clones, 80% of them present only once.

The source of this sequence is a young man in good health and CMV-seronegative. The sample was PBMCs. The chain employs TRBV9 and TRBJ2-4, with D hard to call. CDR3 loop: CASSVDIAKNIQYF. For the CDR3, the DNA is TGTGCCAGCAGCGTAGACATAGCCAAAAACATTCAGTACTTC.